The rows below give T cell receptor beta chains drawn from one sample of a study of CD8+CD57+ T cells in acquired aplastic anemia. TCRdb analysed the reads with MiXCR anew, one entry per CDR3 protein. The sample consists of approximately 100,000 distinct CDR3 sequences, about 66% of them appearing once. The sample taken for sequencing was sorted CD4+, CD8+, or CD8+CD57+ T cells (not recorded which) from PBMCs. These receptor sequences come from a human donor with aplastic anemia. CDR3s include the opening cysteine and the closing phenylalanine or tryptophan. Each record gives: CDR3 protein, CDR3 DNA, clone size, V gene, D gene, J gene. The D gene is left open where the match is weak. Not every row has a clone size; where given, it reads once, few, many or a size class.

CDR3: CASSPQGTNTEAFF
DNA: TGCGCCAGCAGTCCGCAGGGCACGAACACTGAAGCTTTCTTT
size: .
V: TRBV5-1
D: .
J: TRBJ1-1

CDR3: CATSRDRVLYEQYF
DNA: TGTGCCACCAGCAGAGATCGGGTGCTCTACGAGCAGTACTTC
size: .
V: TRBV15
D: .
J: TRBJ2-7

CDR3: CSASDRLAGTDTQYF
DNA: TGCAGTGCTAGTGACAGACTAGCGGGCACAGATACGCAGTATTTT
size: .
V: TRBV20-1
D: TRBD2
J: TRBJ2-3

CDR3: CASSKTGFNEQYF
DNA: TGTGCCAGCAGCAAGACAGGGTTCAACGAGCAGTACTTC
size: .
V: TRBV7-9
D: TRBD1
J: TRBJ2-7

CDR3: CASSSPTLSYERYF
DNA: TGTGCCAGCAGTTCGCCGACCCTCTCCTACGAGCGGTACTTC
size: .
V: TRBV9
D: .
J: TRBJ2-7

CDR3: CASSSRLEGYDEQFF
DNA: TGTGCCAGCAGCTCCCGACTGGAGGGGTACGATGAGCAGTTCTTC
size: .
V: TRBV7-3
D: .
J: TRBJ2-1

CDR3: CAITSEVNTEAFF
DNA: TGTGCCATCACGTCAGAGGTGAACACTGAAGCTTTCTTT
size: once
V: TRBV10-3
D: .
J: TRBJ1-1

CDR3: CSARDRERAETQYF
DNA: TGCAGTGCTAGAGATAGAGAGCGGGCGGAGACCCAGTACTTC
size: few
V: TRBV20-1
D: .
J: TRBJ2-5

CDR3: CSARNRGVAGSYNEQFF
DNA: TGCAGTGCCCGAAACCGAGGGGTAGCGGGTTCCTACAATGAGCAGTTCTTC
size: .
V: TRBV20-1
D: TRBD2
J: TRBJ2-1

CDR3: CASSMDRGTDTQYF
DNA: TGTGCCAGTAGTATGGATCGGGGCACAGATACGCAGTATTTT
size: .
V: TRBV19
D: .
J: TRBJ2-3

CDR3: CASSYVVNTEAFF
DNA: TGTGCCAGCAGTTACGTGGTCAACACTGAAGCTTTCTTT
size: .
V: TRBV2
D: .
J: TRBJ1-1

CDR3: CASTERGTDTQYF
DNA: TGTGCCAGTACTGAGCGGGGCACAGATACGCAGTATTTT
size: few
V: TRBV19
D: .
J: TRBJ2-3

CDR3: CASSSRAGTQYF
DNA: TGTGCCAGCAGCTCTCGAGCCGGAACCCAGTACTTC
size: few
V: TRBV7-9
D: .
J: TRBJ2-5

CDR3: CSARGFRDLDDYEQYF
DNA: TGCAGTGCTAGAGGCTTCCGGGACTTGGACGACTACGAGCAGTACTTC
size: .
V: TRBV20-1
D: .
J: TRBJ2-7

CDR3: CASSVVAGYNSPLHF
DNA: TGTGCCAGCAGCGTAGTGGCGGGTTACAATTCACCCCTCCACTTT
size: .
V: TRBV9
D: .
J: TRBJ1-6

CDR3: CASGLNYEQYF
DNA: TGTGCTAGTGGTCTAAACTACGAGCAGTACTTC
size: .
V: TRBV12-5
D: .
J: TRBJ2-7

CDR3: CASGSEGSTDTQYF
DNA: TGTGCCAGCGGGTCGGAGGGGAGCACAGATACGCAGTATTTT
size: .
V: TRBV2
D: .
J: TRBJ2-3

CDR3: CATSDLVGSRYEQYF
DNA: TGTGCCACCAGTGATTTGGTCGGGAGTAGGTACGAGCAGTACTTC
size: .
V: TRBV24-1
D: .
J: TRBJ2-7

CDR3: CAISESAGLLQFF
DNA: TGTGCCATCAGTGAGTCTGCGGGTCTATTGCAGTTCTTC
size: few
V: TRBV10-3
D: .
J: TRBJ2-1

CDR3: CASSALGETQYF
DNA: TGTGCCAGCAGTGCACTAGGGGAGACCCAGTACTTC
size: .
V: TRBV25-1
D: .
J: TRBJ2-5

CDR3: CASTRADTQYF
DNA: TGTGCCAGCACACGAGCAGATACGCAGTATTTT
size: .
V: TRBV2
D: .
J: TRBJ2-3

CDR3: CASSILASGTGELFF
DNA: TGTGCCAGTAGTATTTTAGCGTCGGGCACCGGGGAGCTGTTTTTT
size: .
V: TRBV19
D: .
J: TRBJ2-2

CDR3: CASSRGGDAETQYF
DNA: TGTGCCAGCAGCCGTGGCGGGGACGCCGAGACCCAGTACTTC
size: .
V: TRBV7-2
D: .
J: TRBJ2-5

CDR3: CASSSDGTYEQYF
DNA: TGTGCTAGCAGCTCCGACGGAACCTACGAGCAGTACTTC
size: .
V: TRBV7-7
D: .
J: TRBJ2-7

CDR3: CASSQVGRYSGNTIYF
DNA: TGCGCCAGCAGCCAAGTAGGGCGTTACTCTGGAAACACCATATATTTT
size: many
V: TRBV4-1
D: .
J: TRBJ1-3

CDR3: CASSTQTGTYEQYF
DNA: TGTGCCAGTAGTACTCAGACAGGGACCTACGAGCAGTACTTC
size: .
V: TRBV19
D: TRBD1
J: TRBJ2-7

CDR3: CASSHRGPPREELFF
DNA: TGTGCCAGTAGTCACCGGGGCCCGCCTAGGGAGGAACTGTTTTTT
size: .
V: TRBV19
D: .
J: TRBJ1-4

CDR3: CASISGKETQYF
DNA: TGTGCCAGCATCAGCGGAAAAGAGACCCAGTACTTC
size: .
V: TRBV28
D: .
J: TRBJ2-5